The present T cell receptor (beta chain) was sequenced within a study of blood T cell repertoires in COVID-19. Clones were sequenced by immunoSEQ multiplex PCR, and TCRdb holds only the in-frame ones, with some missing. The data contain around 72,000 clones, roughly 90% of them singletons. The germline CDR1 and CDR2 sequences are SGHRS and YFSETQ. The CDR3 is 14 amino acids. V was shortened by 2 bases and J by 5 bases, with 13 bases between the two germline ends. This clonotype originated in a man in his fifties or sixties with acute or convalescent COVID-19. The rearrangement joins TRBV5-1 to TRBJ1-1; a possible D gene is TRBD1 (5 bases). The sample was peripheral blood. The CDR3 is CASSLDGRGTEAFF. CDR3 DNA: TGCGCCAGCAGCTTAGACGGGAGGGGTACTGAAGCTTTCTTT. The variable domain in full, completed from reference TRBV5-1 and TRBJ1-1, reads KAGVTQTPRYLIKTRGQQVTLSCSPISGHRSVSWYQQTPGQGLQFLFEYFSETQRNKGNFPGRFSGRQFSNSRSEMNVSTLELGDSALYLCASSLDGRGTEAFFGQGTRLTVV.